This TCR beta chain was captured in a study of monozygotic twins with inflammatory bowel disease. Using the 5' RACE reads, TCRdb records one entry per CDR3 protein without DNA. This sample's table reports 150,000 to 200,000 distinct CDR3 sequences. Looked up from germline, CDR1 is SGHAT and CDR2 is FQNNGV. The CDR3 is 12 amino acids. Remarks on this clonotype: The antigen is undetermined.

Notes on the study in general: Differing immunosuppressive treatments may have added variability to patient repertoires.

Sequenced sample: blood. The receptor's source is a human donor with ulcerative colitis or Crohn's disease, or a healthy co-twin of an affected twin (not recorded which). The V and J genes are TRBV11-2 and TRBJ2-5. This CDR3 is CASSLDPGTQYF.